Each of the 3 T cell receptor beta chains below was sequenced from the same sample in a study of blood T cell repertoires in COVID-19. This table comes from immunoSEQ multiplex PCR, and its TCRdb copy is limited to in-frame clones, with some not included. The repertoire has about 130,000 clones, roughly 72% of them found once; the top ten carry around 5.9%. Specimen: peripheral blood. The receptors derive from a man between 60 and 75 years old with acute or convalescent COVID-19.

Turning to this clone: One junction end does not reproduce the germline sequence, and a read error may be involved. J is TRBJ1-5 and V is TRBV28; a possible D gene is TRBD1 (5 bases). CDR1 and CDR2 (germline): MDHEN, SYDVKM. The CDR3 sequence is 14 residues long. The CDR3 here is CVSSLRQRNQPQHF. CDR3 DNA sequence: TGTGTCAGCAGCCTCAGACAGCGAAATCAGCCCCAGCATTTT. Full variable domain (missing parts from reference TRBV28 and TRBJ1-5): DVKVTQSSRYLVKRTGEKVFLECVQDMDHENMFWYRQDPGLGLRLIYFSYDVKMKEKGDIPEGYSVSREKKERFSLILESASTNQTSMYLCVSSLRQRNQPQHFGDGTRLSIL.

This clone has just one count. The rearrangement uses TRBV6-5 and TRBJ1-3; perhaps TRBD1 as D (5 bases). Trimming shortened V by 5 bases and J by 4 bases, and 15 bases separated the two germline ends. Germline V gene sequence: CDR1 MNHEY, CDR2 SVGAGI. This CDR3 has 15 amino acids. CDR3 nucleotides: TGTGCCAGCAGTCGTAACCAGGGTTTGGGAAACACCATATATTTT. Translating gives CASSRNQGLGNTIYF.

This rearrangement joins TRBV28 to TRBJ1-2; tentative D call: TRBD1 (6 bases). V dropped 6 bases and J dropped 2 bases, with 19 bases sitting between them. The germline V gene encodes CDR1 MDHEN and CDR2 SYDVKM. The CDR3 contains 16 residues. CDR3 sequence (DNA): TGTGCCAGCAGATCCCCATCAGGGGCCCACAACTATGGCTACACCTTC. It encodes CASRSPSGAHNYGYTF.